The entry below gives a single T cell receptor beta chain sequence along with its context. The data were taken from a study of OX40 agonist ivuxolimab in advanced cancers. Study information: Hepatocellular carcinoma, melanoma, renal cell or head and neck cancer occurred in dose-escalation patients. Among those enrolled, mean age was 60 years (range about 23 to 85) and about 79% were male. There were three patients with partial responses, one having hepatocellular carcinoma and two cutaneous melanoma.

Assay used: immunoSEQ multiplex PCR; TCRdb lists only in-frame clones, some missing. The table lists around 140,000 clones, approximately 90% of them singletons, with less than 1.1% in the top ten. Germline V gene data show CDR1 as SQVTM and CDR2 as ANQGSEA. Trimming cost V 8 bases and J 1 base, with 13 bases left between them. This CDR3 has 13 residues. Sequences were derived from CD4+ or CD8+ T cells sorted from blood, sampled in a trial of the OX40 agonist ivuxolimab. The chain employs TRBV29-1 and TRBJ2-3; D not resolved. The receptor comes from an adult with an advanced solid tumor such as melanoma, head and neck, liver or kidney cancer. The CDR3 sequence is CSSLRGGTDTQYF. CDR3 nucleotide sequence: TGCAGCTCCCTCAGAGGCGGCACAGATACGCAGTATTTT.